The present entry profiles one T cell receptor beta chain with its context. Its target is unknown. The entry originates in a study of shared clonotypes between healthy human individuals. General observations from the study: The researchers took only blood, and tissue repertoires probably look different.

Study donors comprised healthy, HIV-negative adults devoid of recent acute infection or vaccination. The team ran DNA from unsorted PBMCs on ten immunoSEQ deep assay plates for sequencing. Some clones are missing from TCRdb's copy, which holds only in-frame ones; the method was immunoSEQ multiplex PCR. The sample lists about 450,000 clones, around 75% occurring once. Trimming took off 10 bases at V and 0 bases at J, with 6 bases between the two ends. From germline, CDR1 is LNHDA and CDR2 SQIVND (reference sequence). The CDR3 consists of 12 residues. The sequencing input was PBMCs. The chain carries TRBV19 and TRBJ2-2, with D unresolved. The sequence came from a woman aged 40 to 50 in good health. Some clones in this sample may be carry-over from other donors' samples. CDR3 sequence (DNA): TGTGCCACCCGCCCGAACACCGGGGAGCTGTTTTTT. Translated, it gives CATRPNTGELFF.